A single sample gave rise to the 18 T cell receptor beta chains below, sequenced in a study of T-cell reconstitution after alpha-beta-depleted transplantation in children. A library of TCRbeta sequences, prepared with unique molecular identifiers, was generated. TCRdb used MiXCR to reprocess the PCR reads, holding one entry per CDR3 protein. The profile shows 440,000 or so distinct CDR3 sequences, about 40% of them singletons. The source material was PBMCs, sampled before TCRalphabeta/CD19-depleted stem cell transplant. Source of these receptors: a girl aged 2-10 years with aplastic anemia, due to receive a stem cell transplant.

The chain links TRBV5-1 to TRBJ1-6; 7 bases are shared with TRBD1. The junction had 6 bases not matched to a gene; V was cut back by 0 bases and J by 9 bases. Germline CDR1 and CDR2: SGHRS and YFSETQ. This CDR3 contains 15 residues. Here the CDR3 DNA reads TGCGCCAGCAGCTTGGTCGACAGGGACAGTTCACCCCTCCACTTT. Translation: CASSLVDRDSSPLHF.

V usage is TRBV5-1 and J usage is TRBJ2-5; D ambiguous. From germline, CDR1 is SGHRS and CDR2 YFSETQ. CDR3 length equals 11 residues. Between the trimmed V and J ends, which lost 5 bases and 2 bases, there was a span of 4 bases. The CDR3 DNA reads as TGCGCCAGCAGACAACAAGAGACCCAGTACTTC. As protein: CASRQQETQYF. Full variable domain (remainder filled in from reference TRBV5-1 and TRBJ2-5): KAGVTQTPRYLIKTRGQQVTLSCSPISGHRSVSWYQQTPGQGLQFLFEYFSETQRNKGNFPGRFSGRQFSNSRSEMNVSTLELGDSALYLCASRQQETQYFGPGTRLLVL.

The chain carries TRBV29-1 and TRBJ2-3, with D hard to call. V was cut by 6 bases and J by 2 bases, with 9 bases left in between. Germline V gene lookup returns CDR1 SQVTM and CDR2 ANQGSEA. This CDR3 is 12 amino acids long. In DNA, the CDR3 is TGCAGCGTAGGCTGGATCACAGATACGCAGTATTTT. This sequence encodes CSVGWITDTQYF.

This clonotype was counted many times. The V gene is TRBV18, the J gene TRBJ1-2; 9 bases match TRBD1. The ends lost 0 bases at V and 6 bases at J; junction bases unmatched: 14. The CDR3 length is 18 residues. CDR1 KGHSH and CDR2 LQKENI come from the germline V gene. The CDR3 loop reads CASSPPGGGVQGANGYTF. In nucleotides, the CDR3 is TGTGCCAGCTCACCACCGGGTGGTGGTGTACAGGGGGCCAATGGCTACACCTTC.

The V and J genes are TRBV12-3 or TRBV12-4 and TRBJ2-3; perhaps TRBD1 as D (6 bases). The ends were cut back, 6 bases at V and 3 bases at J, with 16 bases in the middle. CDR3 length equals 15 residues. CDR3 protein: CASSLGYQGTDTQYF. The CDR3 DNA sequence: TGTGCCAGCAGCCTTGGGTACCAGGGGACAGATACGCAGTATTTT.

The chain couples TRBV7-6 to TRBJ2-5; 7 bases are shared with TRBD2. Unmatched junction bases numbered 7, after V lost 5 bases and J lost 1 base. Germline V gene sequence: CDR1 SGHVS, CDR2 FNYEAQ. The length of the CDR3 is 15 residues. This CDR3 is CASSLEAGFQETQYF. CDR3 bases: TGTGCCAGCAGCCTCGAAGCGGGGTTCCAAGAGACCCAGTACTTC.

Points on this clonotype: At one end the junction does not follow the germline gene, possibly because of a read error. The genes are TRBV30 and TRBJ2-4, with unresolved D. CDR1 and CDR2 (germline): GTSNPN, SVGIG (reference sequence). The CDR3 spans 13 residues. CDR3 residues: CAWSTGSKNIQHF. In DNA form, the CDR3 reads TGTGCCTGGAGTACCGGGTCAAAAAACATTCAGCACTTC.

This clonotype was picked up a small number of times. This CDR3 reads CASSTVPANTGELFF. For the CDR3, the DNA is TGTGCCAGTAGTACGGTCCCTGCGAACACCGGGGAGCTGTTTTTT. The chain couples TRBV19 to TRBJ2-2; D call uncertain. Trimming left V 4 bases short and J 0 bases short, with 9 bases between. The CDR3 runs to 15 residues. Per germline, CDR1 LNHDA and CDR2 SQIVND (reference sequence).

At least ten counts were recorded for this clonotype. The CDR3 bases are TGTGCCAGTAGTATAGTCAGGGAGGGAAATCAGCCCCAGCATTTT. Amino acid sequence: CASSIVREGNQPQHF. V is TRBV19 and J is TRBJ1-5, with a tentative D call TRBD1 (5 bases). Germline values: CDR1 LNHDA, CDR2 SQIVND (reference sequence). This CDR3 comprises 15 residues. The germline V and J ends were trimmed by 1 base and 4 bases, with 11 bases remaining between them. Filled out from reference TRBV19 and TRBJ1-5, the complete variable domain reads DGGITQSPKYLFRKEGQNVTLSCEQNLNHDAMYWYRQDPGQGLRLIYYSQIVNDFQKGDIAEGYSVSREKKESFPLTVTSAQKNPTAFYLCASSIVREGNQPQHFGDGTRLSIL.

The genes are TRBV10-3 and TRBJ2-2, with TRBD2 matching over 12 bases. Germline V gives CDR1 ENHRY, CDR2 SYGVKD. J was trimmed by 1 base and V by 5 bases; bases with no gene match: 5. This CDR3 has 17 amino acids. This chain's CDR3 is CAISPSGGAQNTGELFF. CDR3 DNA: TGTGCCATCAGTCCTAGCGGGGGGGCCCAGAACACCGGGGAGCTGTTTTTT.

This clonotype was detected only a few times. The rearrangement joins TRBV27 to TRBJ2-1; TRBD2 agrees at 11 bases. V trimming: 1 base; J trimming: 8 bases; junction bases outside the gene matches: 10. Germline CDR1 MNHEY, CDR2 SMNVEV (reference sequence). The CDR3 covers 17 residues. CDR3 sequence (DNA): TGTGCCAGCAGTTTATTGCCCGGGACTAGCGGTCTGGATGAGCAGTTCTTC. Translated, it gives CASSLLPGTSGLDEQFF.

The chain combines TRBV2 with TRBJ1-1; D might be TRBD1 (5 bases). Trimming left V 6 bases short and J 11 bases short, with 16 bases between. This CDR3 has 12 residues. Germline V lookup: CDR1 SNHLY, CDR2 FYNNEI. CDR3 protein: CASRDGGFVAFF. In DNA form, the CDR3 reads TGTGCCAGCAGGGACGGGGGGTTTGTTGCTTTCTTT.

This clonotype has a count of ten or more. V and J are TRBV3-1 and TRBJ2-7, with 11 nucleotides matching TRBD1. J lost 3 bases, V lost 10 bases, and 8 bases had no gene match. Germline CDR1 is LGHDT and CDR2 is YNNKEL (reference sequence). This CDR3 comprises 14 residues. Written as DNA, the CDR3 is TGTGCCATCAGTCCCGGGACAGGGGGCTACGAGCAGTACTTC. This gives the protein CAISPGTGGYEQYF.

This rearrangement joins TRBV12-3 or TRBV12-4 to TRBJ2-7, with 7 bases lining up with TRBD1. V gave up 7 bases and J gave up 4 bases; unmatched junction bases: 7. CDR3 length: 13 residues. The CDR3 loop is CASTLTTGYEQYF. CDR3 in DNA: TGTGCCAGCACCCTTACGACAGGGTACGAGCAGTACTTC.

The chain employs TRBV29-1 and TRBJ2-2; 11 bases are a match to TRBD2. Trimming took 4 bases from V and 4 from J; bases not matched to a gene: 8. Germline V gene sequence: CDR1 SQVTM, CDR2 ANQGSEA. CDR3 size: 16 residues. CDR3 sequence: CSVGRRLAGGTGELFF. The CDR3 DNA reads as TGCAGCGTTGGCAGAAGGCTAGCGGGAGGCACCGGGGAGCTGTTTTTT.

CDR3 coding DNA: TGTGCCAGCAGCTTCGGGACTTCTCACTACGAGCAGTACTTC. Translation: CASSFGTSHYEQYF. This chain joins TRBV7-6 and TRBJ2-7; D perhaps matches TRBD2 (6 bases). Trimming stripped 3 bases from V and 3 bases from J, with 12 bases between. The CDR3 consists of 14 residues. Germline lookup yields CDR1 SGHVS and CDR2 FNYEAQ.

This clonotype has a count of ten or more. V is TRBV7-2 and J is TRBJ2-5; 8 bases fit TRBD2. Germline CDR1 is SGHTA and CDR2 is FQGNSA. Unmatched junction bases numbered 10, after V lost 0 bases and J lost 1 base. The CDR3 is made up of 18 amino acids. The CDR3 bases are TGTGCCAGCAGCTTAGCTGGGACTAGAGTTAGGGTCCAAGAGACCCAGTACTTC. Protein sequence: CASSLAGTRVRVQETQYF.

This clonotype was counted only a few times. J is TRBJ2-1 and V is TRBV27, with D perhaps TRBD2 (6 bases). Looked up from germline, CDR1 is MNHEY and CDR2 is SMNVEV (reference sequence). The CDR3 covers 17 residues. V was shortened by 5 bases and J by 1 base, with 18 bases between the two germline ends. CDR3 region: CASSPNSVAASYNEQFF. CDR3 in DNA: TGTGCCAGCAGTCCCAACTCCGTAGCGGCTTCCTACAATGAGCAGTTCTTC.